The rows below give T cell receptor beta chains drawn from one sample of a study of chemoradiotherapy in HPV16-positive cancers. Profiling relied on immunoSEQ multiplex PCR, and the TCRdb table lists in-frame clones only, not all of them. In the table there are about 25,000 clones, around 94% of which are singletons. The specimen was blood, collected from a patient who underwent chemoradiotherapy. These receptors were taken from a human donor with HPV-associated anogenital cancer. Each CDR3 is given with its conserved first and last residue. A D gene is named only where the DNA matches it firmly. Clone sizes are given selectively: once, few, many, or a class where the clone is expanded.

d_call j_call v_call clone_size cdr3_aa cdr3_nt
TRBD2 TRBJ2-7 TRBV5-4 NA CASSPEESGRSYEQYF TGTGCCAGCAGCCCGGAGGAGAGCGGGAGGTCCTACGAGCAGTACTTC
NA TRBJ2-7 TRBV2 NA CASSHRRTYEQYF TGTGCCAGCAGCCACCGGAGAACCTACGAGCAGTACTTC
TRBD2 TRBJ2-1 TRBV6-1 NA CASSEGRLAGGVSSYNEQFF TGTGCCAGCAGTGAAGGTAGACTAGCGGGAGGGGTAAGCTCCTACAATGAGCAGTTCTTC
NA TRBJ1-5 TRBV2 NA CASRYGEAQHF TGTGCCAGCAGATACGGGGAAGCCCAGCATTTT
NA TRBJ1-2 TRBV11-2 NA CASSWTGARGYTF TGTGCCAGCAGCTGGACGGGGGCGCGTGGCTACACCTTC
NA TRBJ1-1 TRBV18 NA CASSQNREIGAFF TGTGCCAGCTCACAAAACAGGGAAATTGGGGCTTTCTTT
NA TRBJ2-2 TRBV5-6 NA CASSLRTIRMNTGELFF TGTGCCAGCAGCTTGCGTACTATCAGGATGAATACCGGGGAGCTGTTTTTT
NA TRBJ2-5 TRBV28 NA CASSPLHSYQETQYF TGTGCCAGCAGTCCCCTTCACAGTTACCAAGAGACCCAGTACTTC
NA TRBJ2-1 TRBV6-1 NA CASSEFLLGGGNEQFF TGTGCCAGCAGTGAATTCCTGTTGGGGGGTGGGAATGAGCAGTTCTTC
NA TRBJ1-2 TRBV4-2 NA CASSQGNYGYTF TGTGCCAGCAGCCAAGGTAACTATGGCTACACCTTC
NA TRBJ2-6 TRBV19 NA CASSLRSGANVLTF TGTGCCAGTAGCCTTCGCTCTGGGGCCAACGTCCTGACTTTC
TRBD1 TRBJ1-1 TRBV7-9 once CASSWGQGRGEAFF TGTGCCAGCAGCTGGGGACAGGGCAGGGGTGAAGCTTTCTTT
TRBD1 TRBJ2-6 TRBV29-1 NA CSVRDRTVSNVLTF TGCAGCGTTCGGGACAGGACCGTATCCAACGTCCTGACTTTC
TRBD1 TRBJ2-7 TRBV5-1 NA CASSLDGGTGPYEQYF TGCGCCAGCAGCTTGGATGGAGGGACAGGGCCCTACGAGCAGTACTTC
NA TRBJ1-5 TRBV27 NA CASSFGADNQPQHF TGTGCCAGCAGTTTCGGGGCCGACAATCAGCCCCAGCATTTT
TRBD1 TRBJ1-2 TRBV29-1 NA CSVAQGNYGYTF TGCAGCGTGGCACAGGGGAACTATGGCTACACCTTC
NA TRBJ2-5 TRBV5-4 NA CASSLVALQETQYF TGTGCCAGCAGCTTGGTGGCACTCCAAGAGACCCAGTACTTC
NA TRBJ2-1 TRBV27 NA CASSLQGGNEQFF TGTGCCAGCAGTTTGCAAGGGGGCAATGAGCAGTTCTTC
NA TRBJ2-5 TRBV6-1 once CASSESPGPWETQYF TGTGCCAGCAGTGAATCCCCGGGTCCATGGGAGACCCAGTACTTC
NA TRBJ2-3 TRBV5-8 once CASTLEDSTDTQYF TGTGCCAGCACCCTTGAGGACAGCACAGATACGCAGTATTTT
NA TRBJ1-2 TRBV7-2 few CASSLDGASYSGDGYTF TGTGCCAGCAGCTTAGACGGGGCGAGCTATTCGGGAGATGGCTACACCTTC
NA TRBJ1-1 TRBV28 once CASHNRGGVNTEAFF TGTGCCAGCCACAACCGTGGGGGGGTGAACACTGAAGCTTTCTTT
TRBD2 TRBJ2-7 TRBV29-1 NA CSVTAFRQIQPSGGAYEQYF TGCAGCGTGACCGCCTTTCGACAGATCCAACCTAGCGGGGGGGCCTACGAGCAGTACTTC
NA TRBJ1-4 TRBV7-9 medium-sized CASSPADRTNEKLFF TGTGCCAGCAGCCCAGCGGACAGAACAAATGAAAAACTGTTTTTT
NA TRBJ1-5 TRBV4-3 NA CASSQSLGGSNQPQHF TGCGCCAGCAGCCAATCCCTGGGTGGAAGCAATCAGCCCCAGCATTTT
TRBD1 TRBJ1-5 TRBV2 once CASSTTGVPNQPQHF TGTGCCAGCAGTACGACAGGGGTCCCAAATCAGCCCCAGCATTTT
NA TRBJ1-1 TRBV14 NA CASERDGTEAFF TGTGCCAGCGAGAGAGACGGGACTGAAGCTTTCTTT
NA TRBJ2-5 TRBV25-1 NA CASSESGPDGQETQYF TGTGCCAGCAGTGAATCTGGTCCGGATGGCCAAGAGACCCAGTACTTC
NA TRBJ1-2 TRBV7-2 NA CASSLGLVVGYTF TGTGCCAGCAGCTTAGGGTTGGTGGTTGGCTACACCTTC
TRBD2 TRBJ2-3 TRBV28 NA CASSYGLAGETDTQYF TGTGCCAGCAGTTACGGACTAGCGGGGGAAACAGATACGCAGTATTTT
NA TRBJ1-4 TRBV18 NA CASSPDRKINEKLFF TGTGCCAGCTCACCCGACAGGAAGATTAATGAAAAACTGTTTTTT
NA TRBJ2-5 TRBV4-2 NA CASSQQRMETQYF TGTGCCAGCAGCCAACAACGCATGGAGACCCAGTACTTC
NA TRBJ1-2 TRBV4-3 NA CASSQDTEWPRGGYTF TGCGCCAGCAGCCAAGATACTGAGTGGCCTCGGGGTGGCTACACCTTC
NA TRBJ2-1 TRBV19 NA CASSIADGLDEQFF TGTGCCAGTAGTATCGCGGACGGCTTGGATGAGCAGTTCTTC
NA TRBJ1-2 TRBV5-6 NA CASSFTGNYGYTF TGTGCCAGCAGCTTTACAGGGAACTATGGCTACACCTTC
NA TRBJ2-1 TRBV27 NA CATGRGVDLFF TGTGCCACCGGAAGGGGGGTAGATCTGTTCTTC
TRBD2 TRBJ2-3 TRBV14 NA CASSYEAGLAGADTQYF TGTGCCAGCAGCTACGAGGCGGGACTAGCGGGAGCAGATACGCAGTATTTT
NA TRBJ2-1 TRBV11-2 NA CASSLEGSEQFF TGTGCCAGCAGCTTAGAGGGTAGTGAGCAGTTCTTC
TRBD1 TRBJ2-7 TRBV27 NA CASSPAGGTYEQYF TGTGCCAGCAGTCCAGCAGGGGGTACCTACGAGCAGTACTTC
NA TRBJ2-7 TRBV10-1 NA CASSEQAATGEQYF TGCGCCAGCAGTGAGCAAGCGGCGACGGGGGAGCAGTACTTC
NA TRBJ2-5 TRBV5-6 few CASSLAGSLQETQYF TGTGCCAGCAGCTTGGCGGGATCTCTCCAAGAGACCCAGTACTTC
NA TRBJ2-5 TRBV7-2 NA CASSLARGSQATQYF TGTGCCAGCAGCTTAGCGCGGGGTTCCCAGGCGACCCAGTACTTC
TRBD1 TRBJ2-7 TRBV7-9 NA CASSLPGQVPREQYF TGTGCCAGCAGCTTGCCGGGACAGGTTCCGAGAGAGCAGTACTTC
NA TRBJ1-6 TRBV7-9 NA CASSLYVAEWGSPLHF TGTGCCAGCAGCTTATATGTAGCTGAGTGGGGATCACCCCTCCACTTT
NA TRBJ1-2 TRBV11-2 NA CASSLGTGNYGYTF TGTGCCAGCAGCTTAGGAACCGGAAACTATGGCTACACCTTC
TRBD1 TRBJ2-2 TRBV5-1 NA CASSFGTGGTGELFF TGCGCCAGCAGCTTCGGGACAGGGGGCACCGGGGAGCTGTTTTTT
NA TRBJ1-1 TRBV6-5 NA CASSYGGLTEAFF TGTGCCAGCAGTTACGGGGGTCTAACTGAAGCTTTCTTT
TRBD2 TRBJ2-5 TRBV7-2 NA CASSFVGSPGGTQYF TGTGCCAGCAGCTTCGTGGGATCCCCGGGGGGGACCCAGTACTTC
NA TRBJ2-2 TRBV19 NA CASSQFRGTGELFF TGTGCCAGTAGTCAGTTCCGGGGCACCGGGGAGCTGTTTTTT
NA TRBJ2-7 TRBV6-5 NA CAGARGPAYEQYF TGTGCAGGGGCGCGGGGGCCAGCCTACGAGCAGTACTTC
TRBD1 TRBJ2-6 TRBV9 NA CASSRDRAGANVLTF TGTGCCAGCAGCCGAGACAGGGCTGGGGCCAACGTCCTGACTTTC
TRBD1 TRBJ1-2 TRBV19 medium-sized CASDRGTGGEDGYTF TGTGCCAGTGACAGAGGGACAGGGGGCGAGGATGGCTACACCTTC
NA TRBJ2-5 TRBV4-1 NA CASSQDLAQETQYF TGCGCCAGCAGCCAAGATTTGGCCCAAGAGACCCAGTACTTC
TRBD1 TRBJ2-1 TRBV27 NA CASSLKQGYYNEQFF TGTGCCAGCAGTTTAAAACAGGGGTACTACAATGAGCAGTTCTTC
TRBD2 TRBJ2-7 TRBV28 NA CASSPLAGSYEQYF TGTGCCAGCAGTCCCCTAGCGGGATCCTACGAGCAGTACTTC
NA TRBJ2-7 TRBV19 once CASSKGGRGRVYEQYF TGTGCCAGTAGTAAGGGGGGAAGGGGCCGAGTTTACGAGCAGTACTTC
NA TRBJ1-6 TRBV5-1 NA CASSFEGGLNSPLHF TGCGCCAGCAGCTTCGAGGGAGGGTTGAATTCACCCCTCCACTTT
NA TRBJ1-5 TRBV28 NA CASSLSGAQPQHF TGTGCCAGCAGTTTATCAGGGGCTCAGCCCCAGCATTTT
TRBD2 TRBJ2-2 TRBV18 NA CASSPGGSTTGELFF TGTGCCAGCTCACCAGGCGGGAGTACCACCGGGGAGCTGTTTTTT
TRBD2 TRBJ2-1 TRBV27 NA CASSPGTTNNEQFF TGTGCCAGCAGCCCCGGGACTACCAACAATGAGCAGTTCTTC